This TCR gamma chain was profiled in a study of Vδ1+ human thymocytes. Findings and limits, study-wide: Thymic TRG and TRD repertoires appeared highly polyclonal, with Gaussian CDR3 length distributions.

There are 9 residues in the CDR3. Germline lookup yields CDR1 EGSTGY and CDR2 YDSYTSSV. For this clone: The antigen is unknown.

The template was reverse-transcribed extracted RNA. Multiplex PCR used pooled V-gene forward primers and a constant-region reverse primer to amplify CDR3s. TCRdb reanalyzed the multiplex PCR reads using CATT. The repertoire consists of 10,000 or so gamma-chain clones, with about 40% occurring once and the leading ten covering 2%. V gene TRGV4 was called; the J gene was not. The TCR was taken from a boy in the first two years of life who had congenital heart surgery. Input material: Vdelta1+ gamma-delta thymocytes from the thymus. This sample's subset: FACS-sorted CD3+ TCRalphabeta- TCRVdelta1+ TCRVdelta2- thymocytes. The CDR3 region has the DNA TGTGCCACCTGGGATAATTCGCTCTTT. Translation gives CATWDNSLF.